The entry below describes one T cell receptor beta chain. What it binds is unknown. In germline, CDR1 is LNHDA, CDR2 SQIVND (reference sequence). CDR3 length: 14 amino acids. Trimming stripped 5 bases from V and 4 bases from J, with 12 bases between. This sample was included in a study of cytomegalovirus exposure and HLA in healthy donors. The study's findings and limits: Reports showed the classifier diagnosing cytomegalovirus status with high specificity and sensitivity. Most TCR sequences were seen very rarely across donors, but some public TCRs occurred in many. There were fewer than 200 TCR beta chains listed as cytomegalovirus-associated.

Assay: immunoSEQ multiplex PCR; the TCRdb copy retains only in-frame clones and omits some. The sample contains roughly 77,000 clones, 85% to 95% of which appear only once. The clonotype was recovered from a young woman in good health and CMV-seronegative. The gene calls are TRBV19 and TRBJ1-5; no firm D call. The sequenced sample was PBMCs. The CDR3 nucleotides read TGTGCCAGTAGTCCTTGGGAGGGAAATCAGCCCCAGCATTTT. It encodes CASSPWEGNQPQHF.